This paragraph covers one T cell receptor beta chain sequence. Its antigen remains unknown. Trimming removed 7 bases from V and 4 bases from J, with 8 bases in between. In germline, CDR1 is SGHNT, CDR2 YYREEE (reference sequence). The CDR3 is 12 residues long. Both 60 Vbeta primers and 13 Jbeta primers went into the PCR. Sequencing was performed with immunoSEQ multiplex PCR; in TCRdb, only in-frame clones are kept and a portion is missing. The sample consists of fewer than 250,000 clones, roughly 77% of them appearing once. The sample comes from a study of cytomegalovirus exposure and HLA in healthy donors. Study-wide findings and caveats: Common viral pathogens seemed to be connected with several of the most significant clusters, according to a later analysis. In a later analysis, TCR beta V- and J-gene trimming showed a link to a missense DCLRE1C variant. About 90% or about 30% of the time was how often most TCR beta V segments were productive, according to an earlier analysis.

The sequence was obtained from a woman aged 50 to 65 in good health and CMV-seronegative. This chain connects TRBV5-4 to TRBJ1-4; the D is unclear. The specimen sequenced was PBMCs. The chain's CDR3 is CASGPYNEKLFF. DNA of the CDR3: TGTGCCAGCGGGCCGTATAATGAAAAACTGTTTTTT.